The 20 T cell receptor beta chains presented below share a single source sample, sequenced in a study of blood T cell repertoires in COVID-19. Profiled with immunoSEQ multiplex PCR; TCRdb holds only in-frame clones, not every one. The sample includes more than 350,000 clones, roughly 84% of them seen just once. The sequencing sample was made of PBMCs or T cells enriched from blood (not recorded which). These receptors all come from a woman younger than 35 who had been exposed to COVID-19.

The chain employs TRBV4-1 and TRBJ2-7; TRBD2 agrees at 7 bases. The CDR3 contains 16 residues. V shed 3 bases and J 2 bases; nucleotides not matched to a gene: 10. The germline CDR1 and CDR2 sequences are MGHRA and YSYEKL. DNA for the CDR3: TGCGCCAGCAGCCACAGAAGACTAGCCGATACCTACGAGCAGTACTTC. Amino acids: CASSHRRLADTYEQYF.

The chain links TRBV7-2 to TRBJ2-3; 7 bases are shared with TRBD2. The V gene end was trimmed by 4 bases and the J gene end by 0 bases; junction bases not matched to a gene: 10. This CDR3 region has 17 residues. CDR1 SGHTA and CDR2 FQGNSA come from the germline V gene. CDR3 DNA sequence: TGTGCCAGCAGCTCCCAAGGAGCGGGGAAGAGCACAGATACGCAGTATTTT. It codes for CASSSQGAGKSTDTQYF.

This chain uses TRBV20-1 with TRBJ2-5, with 11 bases identical to TRBD1. This CDR3 is 16 amino acids long. CDR1 DFQATT and CDR2 SNEGSKA come from the germline V gene (reference sequence). V dropped 3 bases and J dropped 5; count of bases not matched to a gene: 11. The CDR3 loop is CSASIGQGALVETQYF. For the CDR3, the DNA is TGCAGTGCTAGTATCGGACAGGGGGCGCTGGTGGAGACCCAGTACTTC.

This chain links TRBV9 with TRBJ2-1, with TRBD2 identical over 8 bases. Per the germline V gene, CDR1 is SGDLS and CDR2 is YYNGEE. The trim removed 4 bases at V and 2 bases at J, leaving 5 bases unmatched. This CDR3 spans 15 amino acids. This CDR3 is CASSLAGGPYNEQFF. In DNA form, the CDR3 reads TGTGCCAGCAGCCTGGCGGGGGGCCCCTACAATGAGCAGTTCTTC.

CDR3 sequence: CASNELAGTGEQFF. The CDR3 DNA reads TGTGCCAGCAACGAACTAGCGGGAACTGGTGAGCAGTTCTTC. V gene TRBV2 combines with J gene TRBJ2-1, with TRBD2 matching over 10 bases. This CDR3 has 14 residues. V was clipped by 7 bases and J by 9 bases; unmatched bases: 9. Germline CDR1 and CDR2: SNHLY and FYNNEI.

The J gene is TRBJ1-6, the V gene TRBV2; D not resolved. The germline gives CDR1 SNHLY, CDR2 FYNNEI. V lost 5 bases, J lost 9 bases, and 14 bases lay in between. The CDR3 is made up of 14 amino acids. This chain's CDR3 is CASSQGGLGSPLHF. For the CDR3, the DNA is TGTGCCAGCAGTCAAGGCGGTTTGGGTTCACCCCTCCACTTT.

This chain joins TRBV6-1 and TRBJ2-3; D unclear. V was pared by 2 bases and J by 0 bases, with 12 bases between. This CDR3 is 16 amino acids long. Germline values: CDR1 MNHNS, CDR2 SASEGT. As DNA, the CDR3 is TGTGCCAGCAGTGAATATGGCAGCGTTAGCACAGATACGCAGTATTTT. It codes for CASSEYGSVSTDTQYF.

The chain recombines TRBV7-2 with TRBJ2-3; 11 nucleotides match TRBD1. The V gene end was trimmed by 5 bases and the J gene end by 3 bases; junction bases not matched to a gene: 4. This CDR3 has 15 residues. Germline lookup yields CDR1 SGHTA and CDR2 FQGNSA. The CDR3 loop is CASSGQGAGTDTQYF. The CDR3 DNA is TGTGCCAGCAGCGGACAGGGGGCCGGTACAGATACGCAGTATTTT.

This chain uses TRBV6-1 with TRBJ2-1; 8 bases match TRBD2. The junction had 12 bases not matched to a gene; V was cut back by 0 bases and J by 8 bases. The CDR3 covers 17 residues. In germline, CDR1 is MNHNS, CDR2 SASEGT. The CDR3 nucleotides are TGTGCCAGCAGTGAAGCCCTTTTGGAGCGGGAGTTTGATGAGCAGTTCTTC. Amino acid sequence: CASSEALLEREFDEQFF.

The chain links TRBV15 to TRBJ2-7; possible D gene TRBD2, 5 bases. The V end was cut by 0 bases, the J end by 4 bases, with 10 bases between. The CDR3 has 14 amino acids. Germline V gene data show CDR1 as LNHNV and CDR2 as YYDKDF (reference sequence). CDR3 nucleotide sequence: TGTGCCACCAGCAGAGATCAGGACTTATACGAGCAGTACTTC. It specifies CATSRDQDLYEQYF.

Turning to this clone: Additional DNA sequences in this sample encode the identical CDR3. The chain joins TRBV6-5 to TRBJ1-5; D ambiguous. This CDR3 has 13 amino acids. Germline CDR1 MNHEY, CDR2 SVGAGI. V dropped 5 bases and J dropped 2 bases, with 7 bases sitting between them. This CDR3 is CASSPRGNQPQHF. DNA of the CDR3: TGTGCCAGCAGTCCCCGGGGCAATCAGCCCCAGCATTTT.

The chain has TRBV3-1 (or the pseudogene TRBV3-2) and TRBJ1-4, with 7 nucleotides matching TRBD1. Looked up from germline, CDR1 is LGHDT and CDR2 is YNNKEL (reference sequence). Trimming at V came to 3 bases and at J to 7 bases, leaving 11 bases not matched to a gene. The CDR3 sequence is 16 residues long. CDR3 region: CASSHLKGAGVEKLFF. CDR3 coding DNA: TGTGCCAGCAGCCATTTGAAGGGGGCAGGAGTTGAAAAACTGTTTTTT.

The chain has TRBV7-2 and TRBJ2-1, with 12 bases identical to TRBD2. The V and J ends lost 3 bases and 8 bases, in that order; junction bases with no gene match: 5. From germline, CDR1 is SGHTA and CDR2 FQGNSA. This CDR3 comprises 15 residues. CDR3 region: CASSLTSGGKDEQFF. The CDR3, as DNA: TGTGCCAGCAGCTTGACTAGCGGGGGAAAAGATGAGCAGTTCTTC. Full variable domain (outside the CDR3, taken from reference TRBV7-2 and TRBJ2-1): GAGVSQSPSNKVTEKGKDVELRCDPISGHTALYWYRQSLGQGLEFLIYFQGNSAPDKSGLPSDRFSAERTGGSVSTLTIQRTQQEDSAVYLCASSLTSGGKDEQFFGPGTRLTVL.

This clone was recorded once. The chain links TRBV27 to TRBJ2-1, with a tentative D call TRBD1 (6 bases). The CDR3 covers 15 residues. CDR1 is MNHEY and CDR2 is SMNVEV in the germline V gene (reference sequence). The V gene lost 9 bases and the J gene lost 0 bases, with 15 bases spanning the gap. The CDR3 sequence: CARPPGGDSYNEQFF. CDR3 DNA: TGTGCCAGGCCTCCTGGGGGCGACTCCTACAATGAGCAGTTCTTC.

This clone was seen a single time. This chain links TRBV30 with TRBJ1-5; 7 nucleotides match TRBD1. The germline gives CDR1 GTSNPN, CDR2 SVGIG (reference sequence). V lost 0 bases to trimming and J lost 7 bases; unmatched junction nucleotides: 0. The CDR3 extends over 12 amino acids. Here the CDR3 reads CAWSVQGQPQHF. The CDR3 region has the DNA TGTGCCTGGAGTGTACAGGGGCAGCCCCAGCATTTT.

In this sample, this clone turned up once. The V gene is TRBV3-1 (or the pseudogene TRBV3-2), the J gene TRBJ2-2; perhaps TRBD2 as D (6 bases). The CDR3 is 15 amino acids. The ends were cut back, 4 bases at V and 0 bases at J, with 9 bases in the middle. Germline V CDR1 and CDR2: LGHDT, YNNKEL (reference sequence). The CDR3 DNA follows: TGTGCCAGCAGCCGAGGGACTTCGAACACCGGGGAGCTGTTTTTT. It specifies CASSRGTSNTGELFF.

This clone was found many times. This chain links TRBV5-1 with TRBJ2-3; TRBD2 matches 11 bases. CDR1 is SGHRS, CDR2 YFSETQ, per germline. V was pared by 3 bases and J by 0 bases, with 6 bases of the junction left unmatched. There are 17 residues in the CDR3. DNA of the CDR3: TGCGCCAGCAGCTCGCTGACTAGCGGGAAAAGCACAGATACGCAGTATTTT. This codes for CASSSLTSGKSTDTQYF. Supplemented by reference TRBV5-1 and TRBJ2-3, the full variable domain reads KAGVTQTPRYLIKTRGQQVTLSCSPISGHRSVSWYQQTPGQGLQFLFEYFSETQRNKGNFPGRFSGRQFSNSRSEMNVSTLELGDSALYLCASSSLTSGKSTDTQYFGPGTRLTVL.

This clone was counted a single time. The chain has TRBV6-5 and TRBJ2-7, with D perhaps matching TRBD2 (6 bases). Germline-derived CDR1 and CDR2 are MNHEY and SVGAGI. The CDR3 has 11 residues. The V gene lost 8 bases and the J gene lost 1 base, with 6 bases spanning the gap. CDR3 region: CASRGSYEQYF. CDR3 DNA sequence: TGTGCCAGCCGGGGGTCCTACGAGCAGTACTTC.

This clone occurred a few times. The chain has TRBV27 and TRBJ1-1; 7 bases are shared with TRBD1. Germline V gene data show CDR1 as MNHEY and CDR2 as SMNVEV (reference sequence). V lost 4 bases and J lost 0; bases outside the gene matches: 11. The CDR3 totals 17 residues. The chain's CDR3 is CASSSNPRGAMNTEAFF. The CDR3 nucleotides are TGTGCCAGCAGTTCAAACCCCAGGGGGGCTATGAACACTGAAGCTTTCTTT.

The rearrangement links TRBV2 to TRBJ2-3, with 13 bases identical to TRBD2. The CDR3 contains 17 residues. CDR1 is SNHLY and CDR2 is FYNNEI in the germline V gene. Losses at the gene ends were 6 bases for V and 8 bases for J; bases not matched to a gene: 14. CDR3 residues: CASSYAWGTSGAGTQYF. The CDR3 DNA is TGTGCCAGCAGCTATGCATGGGGGACTAGCGGGGCAGGTACGCAGTATTTT.